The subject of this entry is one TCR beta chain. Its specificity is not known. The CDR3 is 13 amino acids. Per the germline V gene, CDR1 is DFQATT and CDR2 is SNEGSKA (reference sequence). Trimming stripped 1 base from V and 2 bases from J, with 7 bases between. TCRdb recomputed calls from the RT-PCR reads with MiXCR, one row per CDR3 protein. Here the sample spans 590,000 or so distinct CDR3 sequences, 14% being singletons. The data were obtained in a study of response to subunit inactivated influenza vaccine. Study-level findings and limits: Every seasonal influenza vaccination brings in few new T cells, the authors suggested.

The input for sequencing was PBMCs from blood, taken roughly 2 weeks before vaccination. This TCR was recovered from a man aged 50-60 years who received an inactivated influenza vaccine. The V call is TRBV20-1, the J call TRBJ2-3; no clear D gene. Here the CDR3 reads CSARGLLTDTQYF. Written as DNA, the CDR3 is TGCAGTGCTAGAGGACTTCTCACAGATACGCAGTATTTT.